Presented here are 16 T cell receptor beta chains from one specimen sequenced in a study of OX40 agonist ivuxolimab in advanced cancers. Produced via immunoSEQ multiplex PCR; TCRdb's table is partial and in-frame only. The sample consists of more than 15,000 clones, around 86% of them appearing once. Source: CD4+ or CD8+ T cells sorted from blood, taken in a trial of the OX40 agonist ivuxolimab. These receptors came from an adult with an advanced solid tumor such as melanoma, head and neck, liver or kidney cancer.

This clone was observed a single time. The rearrangement joins TRBV29-1 to TRBJ1-2; D gene unclear. The CDR3 has 13 amino acids. The germline V and J ends were trimmed by 6 bases and 4 bases, with 15 bases remaining between them. Germline lookup yields CDR1 SQVTM and CDR2 ANQGSEA. CDR3 DNA: TGCAGCGTCTGGAGGGCCTCGTCCTATGGCTACACCTTC. Translated: CSVWRASSYGYTF.

This chain connects TRBV29-1 to TRBJ2-2; TRBD2 is a possible D gene (7 bases). Germline V gene sequence: CDR1 SQVTM, CDR2 ANQGSEA. The germline V and J ends were trimmed by 7 bases and 4 bases, with 10 bases remaining between them. The CDR3 covers 12 residues. CDR3 protein: CSGAGATGELFF. CDR3 coding DNA: TGCAGCGGTGCGGGGGCCACCGGGGAGCTGTTTTTT.

This clone was counted once. The chain combines TRBV27 with TRBJ1-1, with D perhaps matching TRBD1 (5 bases). The CDR3 covers 13 residues. V lost 8 bases, J lost 4 bases, and 14 bases lay in between. Looked up from germline, CDR1 is MNHEY and CDR2 is SMNVEV (reference sequence). The CDR3 sequence is CASLPGVGTEAFF. In nucleotides, the CDR3 is TGTGCCAGCCTCCCGGGGGTTGGCACTGAAGCTTTCTTT.

The J gene is TRBJ2-7, the V gene TRBV7-2; a possible D gene is TRBD1 (6 bases). The CDR3 loop spans 14 amino acids. Germline V CDR1 and CDR2: SGHTA, FQGNSA. V lost 5 bases to trimming and J lost 3 bases, with 14 bases between them. The chain's CDR3 is CASSQLTGNYEQYF. CDR3 in DNA: TGTGCCAGCAGCCAGCTGACAGGAAACTACGAGCAGTACTTC.

J is TRBJ2-7 and V is TRBV14; TRBD2 matches at 10 bases. The CDR3 runs 16 residues. V trimming: 4 bases; J trimming: 10 bases; junction bases outside the gene matches: 16. CDR1 is SGHDN and CDR2 is FVKESK in the germline V gene. The CDR3 reads CASSRAGEREGPVQYF. The CDR3 coding sequence is TGTGCCAGCAGCCGCGCCGGGGAGCGGGAGGGCCCGGTTCAGTACTTC.

The chain links TRBV11-1 to TRBJ2-1; perhaps TRBD1 as D (6 bases). The CDR3 totals 15 residues. CDR1 and CDR2 from the germline V gene are SGHAT and FQDESV (reference sequence). Trimming took off 1 base at V and 8 bases at J, with 15 bases between the two ends. CDR3 sequence (DNA): TGTGCCAGCAGCTTAGGAGGGACACCGGCCTATGAGCAGTTCTTC. Translation: CASSLGGTPAYEQFF.

DNA of the CDR3: TGCAGCGTTCCGGGCCCTGGGGCCAACGTCCTGACTTTC. It translates to CSVPGPGANVLTF. The V and J genes are TRBV29-1 and TRBJ2-6; D ambiguous. The CDR3 loop spans 13 amino acids. Germline CDR1 reads SQVTM; CDR2 reads ANQGSEA. Trimming stripped 5 bases from V and 2 bases from J, with 7 bases between.

J is TRBJ2-1 and V is TRBV6-4, with 11 bases matching TRBD2. V was clipped by 3 bases and J by 5 bases; unmatched bases: 3. CDR1 and CDR2 (germline): MRHNA, SNTAGT. The CDR3 spans 15 residues. The CDR3 here is CASSDSGGAHNEQFF. The CDR3 nucleotides are TGTGCCAGCAGTGATAGCGGGGGGGCCCACAATGAGCAGTTCTTC.

The chain is built from TRBV7-9 and TRBJ2-7; D perhaps matches TRBD1 (6 bases). V was pared by 5 bases and J by 5 bases, with 16 bases between. This CDR3 contains 14 residues. The germline V gene has CDR1 SEHNR and CDR2 FQNEAQ (reference sequence). CDR3 in amino acids: CASSPFDRTDEQYF. The CDR3 DNA follows: TGTGCCAGCAGCCCGTTCGACAGGACGGACGAGCAGTACTTC.

The gene calls are TRBV10-3 and TRBJ1-1, with D unclear. This CDR3 is built from 15 residues. Per the germline V gene, CDR1 is ENHRY and CDR2 is SYGVKD. With 0 bases removed from V and 1 base from J, the gap between germline ends came to 9 bases. The CDR3 sequence: CAISESGWGNTEAFF. In DNA, the CDR3 is TGTGCCATCAGTGAGTCGGGATGGGGGAACACTGAAGCTTTCTTT.

This chain joins TRBV13 and TRBJ2-7; 9 bases fit TRBD1. The germline V gene encodes CDR1 PRHDT and CDR2 FYEKMQ (reference sequence). This CDR3 region has 14 residues. V lost 4 bases, J lost 2 bases, and 3 bases stayed unmatched. For the CDR3, the DNA is TGTGCCAGCAGCTCGGACAGGGGAACCTACGAGCAGTACTTC. Its translation is CASSSDRGTYEQYF.

This clone showed up just once. V is TRBV2 and J is TRBJ1-2; D remains ambiguous. CDR1 and CDR2 (germline): SNHLY, FYNNEI. The CDR3 is 12 residues long. Trimming removed 3 bases at V and 1 base at J, with 3 bases between. The CDR3: CASSEDNYGYTF. CDR3 DNA sequence: TGTGCCAGCAGTGAGGATAACTATGGCTACACCTTC.

This rearrangement joins TRBV5-1 to TRBJ2-3; 9 bases match TRBD1. Germline values: CDR1 SGHRS, CDR2 YFSETQ. J gave up 2 bases and V 4 bases, and 14 bases lay outside the gene matches. The CDR3 covers 18 residues. CDR3 loop: CASSLRGTGLGFTDTQYF. CDR3 nucleotide sequence: TGCGCCAGCAGCCTTCGTGGGACAGGGTTGGGATTCACAGATACGCAGTATTTT.

In nucleotides, the CDR3 is TGCGCCAGCAGGCTAGACAGGGGGCTTAGTAGCACTGAAGCTTTCTTT. Translation gives CASRLDRGLSSTEAFF. V gene TRBV4-1 combines with J gene TRBJ1-1, with 10 positions matching TRBD1. The CDR3 runs 16 residues. CDR1 and CDR2 (germline): MGHRA, YSYEKL. With V trimmed by 6 bases and J by 4 bases, 11 bases remained unmatched.

This sequence joins TRBV19 and TRBJ2-1; D gene uncertain. The CDR3 runs to 13 residues. Per germline, CDR1 LNHDA and CDR2 SQIVND (reference sequence). V lost 7 bases to trimming and J lost 4 bases, with 11 bases between them. The CDR3 is CASTLDGYNEQFF. For the CDR3, the DNA is TGTGCCAGTACTTTGGACGGGTACAATGAGCAGTTCTTC.

V usage is TRBV28 and J usage is TRBJ1-2; 7 bases match TRBD1. Germline CDR1 and CDR2: MDHEN and SYDVKM. V lost 7 bases to trimming and J lost 3 bases; unmatched junction nucleotides: 8. The CDR3 runs 14 residues. The CDR3 is CASNPDRVHYGYTF. CDR3 bases: TGTGCCAGCAATCCCGACAGGGTGCACTATGGCTACACCTTC.